The T cell receptor (beta chain) described here comes from a study of beta chain features in type 1 diabetes. The CDR3 loop spans 14 amino acids. Trimming removed 0 bases at V and 7 bases at J, with 15 bases between. Germline V lookup: CDR1 GTSNPN, CDR2 SVGIG (reference sequence). Study-level points and caveats: Researchers reported that naive, central memory and Treg TCRB repertoires appeared more similar in patients than in healthy donors. VDJ junctions from type 1 diabetes patients carried fewer insertions and larger deletions. For Type 1 diabetes patients, all four CD4+ subsets carried TCRB CDR3s that were moderately but significantly shorter.

Turning to this clone: Its antigen is as yet unknown.

Expressed TCRB transcripts were sequenced, since all the RNA that had been isolated was reverse transcribed. Profiled with immunoSEQ multiplex PCR; TCRdb holds only in-frame clones, not every one. The sample contains about 400,000 clones, roughly an eighth of which appear only once. The source of this sequence is a man aged 18-30 years in good health. The sequenced sample was naive CD4+ T cells from blood. J is TRBJ1-1 and V is TRBV30, with D possibly being TRBD1 (6 bases). CDR3 coding DNA: TGTGCCTGGAGTGTCCCCTCGACAGGCTTTGAAGCTTTCTTT. This translates into CAWSVPSTGFEAFF.